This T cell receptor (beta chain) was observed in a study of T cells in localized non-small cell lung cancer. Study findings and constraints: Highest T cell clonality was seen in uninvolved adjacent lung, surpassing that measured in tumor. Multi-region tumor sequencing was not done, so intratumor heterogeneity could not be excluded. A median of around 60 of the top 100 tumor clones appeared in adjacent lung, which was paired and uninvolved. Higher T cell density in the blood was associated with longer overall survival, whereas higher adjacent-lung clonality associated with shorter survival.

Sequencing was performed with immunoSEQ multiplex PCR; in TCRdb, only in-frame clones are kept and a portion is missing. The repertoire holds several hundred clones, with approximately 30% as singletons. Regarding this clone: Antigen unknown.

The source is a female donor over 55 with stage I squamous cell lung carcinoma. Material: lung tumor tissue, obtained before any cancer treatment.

The CDR3 bases are TGTGCCAGCAGTGACCGGACAGGGAACACAGATACGCAGTATTTT. This gives the protein CASSDRTGNTDTQYF. The rearrangement joins TRBV6-8 to TRBJ2-3; the match to TRBD1 covers 8 bases. This CDR3 has 15 amino acids. CDR1 is MNHGY and CDR2 is SAAAGT in the germline V gene. Unmatched junction bases numbered 6, after V lost 5 bases and J lost 2 bases.